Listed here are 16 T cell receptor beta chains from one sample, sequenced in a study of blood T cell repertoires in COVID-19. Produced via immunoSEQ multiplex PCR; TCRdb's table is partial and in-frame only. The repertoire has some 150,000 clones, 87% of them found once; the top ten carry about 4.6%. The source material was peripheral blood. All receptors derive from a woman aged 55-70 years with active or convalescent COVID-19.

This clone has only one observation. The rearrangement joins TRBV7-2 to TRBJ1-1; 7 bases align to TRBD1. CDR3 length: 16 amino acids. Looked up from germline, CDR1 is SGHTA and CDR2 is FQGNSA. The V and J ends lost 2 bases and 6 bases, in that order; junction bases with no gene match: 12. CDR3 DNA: TGTGCCAGCAGCTTACCGCAGGGGGGCGGAGGGCCTGAAGCTTTCTTT. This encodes CASSLPQGGGGPEAFF.

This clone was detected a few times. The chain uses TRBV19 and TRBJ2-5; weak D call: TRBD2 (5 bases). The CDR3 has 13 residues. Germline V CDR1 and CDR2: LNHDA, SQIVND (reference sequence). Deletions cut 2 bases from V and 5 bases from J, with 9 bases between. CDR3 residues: CASSIYRRETQYF. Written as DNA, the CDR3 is TGTGCCAGTAGTATATATCGGAGGGAGACCCAGTACTTC.

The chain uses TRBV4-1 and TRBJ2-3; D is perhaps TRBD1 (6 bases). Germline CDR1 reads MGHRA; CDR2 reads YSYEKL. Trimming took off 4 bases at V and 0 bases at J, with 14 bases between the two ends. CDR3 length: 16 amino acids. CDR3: CASSLGQTHSTDTQYF. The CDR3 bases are TGCGCCAGCAGCCTCGGACAGACGCATAGCACAGATACGCAGTATTTT.

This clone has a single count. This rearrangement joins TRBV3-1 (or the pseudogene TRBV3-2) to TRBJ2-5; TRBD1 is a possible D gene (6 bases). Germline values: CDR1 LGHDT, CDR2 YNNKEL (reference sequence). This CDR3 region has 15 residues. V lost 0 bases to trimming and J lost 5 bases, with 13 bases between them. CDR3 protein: CASSQELGAGETQYF. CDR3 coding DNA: TGTGCCAGCAGCCAAGAATTGGGGGCAGGGGAGACCCAGTACTTC.

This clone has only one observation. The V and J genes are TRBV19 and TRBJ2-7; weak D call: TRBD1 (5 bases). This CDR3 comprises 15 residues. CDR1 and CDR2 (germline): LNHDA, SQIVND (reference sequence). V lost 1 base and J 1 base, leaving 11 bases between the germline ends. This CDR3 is CASSIGQGPSYEQYF. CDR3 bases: TGTGCCAGTAGTATAGGGCAGGGTCCGTCCTACGAGCAGTACTTC.

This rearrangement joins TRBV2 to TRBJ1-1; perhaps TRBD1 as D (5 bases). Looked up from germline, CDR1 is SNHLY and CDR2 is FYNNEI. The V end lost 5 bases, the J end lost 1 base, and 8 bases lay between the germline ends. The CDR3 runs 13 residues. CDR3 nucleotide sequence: TGTGCCAGCAGTATCGGACAGAACACTGAAGCTTTCTTT. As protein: CASSIGQNTEAFF.

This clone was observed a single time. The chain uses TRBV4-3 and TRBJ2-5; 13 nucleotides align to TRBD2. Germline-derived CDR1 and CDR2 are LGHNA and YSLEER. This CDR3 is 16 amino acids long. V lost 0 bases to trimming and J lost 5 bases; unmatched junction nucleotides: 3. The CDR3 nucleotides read TGCGCCAGCAGCCAAGATGGGACTAGCGGGGTGGAGACCCAGTACTTC. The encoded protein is CASSQDGTSGVETQYF.

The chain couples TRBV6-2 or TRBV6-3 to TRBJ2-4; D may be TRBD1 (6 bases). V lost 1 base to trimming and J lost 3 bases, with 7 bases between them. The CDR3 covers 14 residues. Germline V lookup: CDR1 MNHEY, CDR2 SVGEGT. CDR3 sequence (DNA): TGTGCCAGCAGTTACTTAGGGGGCAAAAACATTCAGTACTTC. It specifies CASSYLGGKNIQYF.

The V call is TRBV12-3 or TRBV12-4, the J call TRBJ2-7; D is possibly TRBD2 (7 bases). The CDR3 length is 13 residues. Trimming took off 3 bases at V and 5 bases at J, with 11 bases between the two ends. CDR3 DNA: TGTGCCAGCAGTTTCTCGGGGGGCGACGAGCAGTACTTC. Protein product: CASSFSGGDEQYF.

CDR3 region: CASSLALGQLAYEQYF. CDR3 coding DNA: TGTGCCAGCAGCTTGGCCTTGGGACAGCTAGCCTACGAGCAGTACTTC. The V call is TRBV5-4, the J call TRBJ2-7; 7 bases map to TRBD1. The CDR3 spans 16 residues. Germline V gene lookup returns CDR1 SGHNT and CDR2 YYREEE (reference sequence). V lost 0 bases to trimming and J lost 2 bases; unmatched junction nucleotides: 8.

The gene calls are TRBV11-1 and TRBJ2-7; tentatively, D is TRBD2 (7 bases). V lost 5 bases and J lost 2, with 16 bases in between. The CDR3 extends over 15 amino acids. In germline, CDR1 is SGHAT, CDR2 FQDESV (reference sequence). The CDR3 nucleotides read TGTGCCAGCAGCGCTACGGGGGGCTTGGCCTACGAGCAGTACTTC. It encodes CASSATGGLAYEQYF. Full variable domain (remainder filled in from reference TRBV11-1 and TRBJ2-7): EAEVAQSPRYKITEKSQAVAFWCDPISGHATLYWYRQILGQGPELLVQFQDESVVDDSQLPKDRFSAERLKGVDSTLKIQPAELGDSAMYLCASSATGGLAYEQYFGPGTRLTVT.

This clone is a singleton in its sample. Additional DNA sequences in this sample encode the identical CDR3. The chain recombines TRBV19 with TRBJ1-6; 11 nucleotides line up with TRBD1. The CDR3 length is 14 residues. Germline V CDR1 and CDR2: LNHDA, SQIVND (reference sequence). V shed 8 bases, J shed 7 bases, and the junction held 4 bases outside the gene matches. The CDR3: CASSGQGDNSPLHF. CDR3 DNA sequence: TGTGCCAGTTCGGGACAGGGGGACAATTCACCCCTCCACTTT.

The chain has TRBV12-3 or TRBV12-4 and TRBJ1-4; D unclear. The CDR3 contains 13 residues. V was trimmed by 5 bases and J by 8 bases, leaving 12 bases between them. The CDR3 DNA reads TGTGCCAGCAGTCTCGGAGGAGACGAAAAACTGTTTTTT. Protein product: CASSLGGDEKLFF.

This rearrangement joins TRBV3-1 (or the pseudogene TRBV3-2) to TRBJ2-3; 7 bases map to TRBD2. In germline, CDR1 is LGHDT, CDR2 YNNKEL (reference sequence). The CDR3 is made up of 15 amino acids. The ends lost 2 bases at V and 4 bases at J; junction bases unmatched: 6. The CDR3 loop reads CASSQFAGEADTQYF. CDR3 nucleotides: TGTGCCAGCAGCCAATTTGCGGGGGAGGCAGATACGCAGTATTTT.

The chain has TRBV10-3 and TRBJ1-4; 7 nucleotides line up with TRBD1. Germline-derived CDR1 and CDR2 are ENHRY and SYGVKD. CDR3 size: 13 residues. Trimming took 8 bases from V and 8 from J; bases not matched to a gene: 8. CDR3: CAIGTAAGEKLFF. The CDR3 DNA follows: TGTGCCATCGGGACAGCCGCGGGGGAAAAACTGTTTTTT.

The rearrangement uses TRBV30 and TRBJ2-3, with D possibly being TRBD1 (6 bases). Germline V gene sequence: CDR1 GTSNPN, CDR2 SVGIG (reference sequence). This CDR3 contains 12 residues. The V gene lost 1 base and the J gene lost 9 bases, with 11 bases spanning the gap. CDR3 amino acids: CAWSAPGGTQYF. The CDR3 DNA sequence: TGTGCCTGGAGTGCGCCTGGGGGCACGCAGTATTTT.